The 29 T cell receptor beta chains presented below share a single source sample, sequenced in a study of beta chain features in type 1 diabetes. The isolated RNA, all of it, was reverse transcribed, so expressed TCRB transcripts were what got sequenced. Sequenced by immunoSEQ multiplex PCR; TCRdb stores in-frame clones only, minus some. Of 390,000 or so clones listed, about 15% are singletons. Sequences were obtained from naive CD4+ T cells from blood. The source of these receptors is a man younger than 40 in good health.

The V call is TRBV9, the J call TRBJ2-5, with 11 bases fitting TRBD2. The CDR3 loop spans 18 amino acids. Unmatched junction bases numbered 15, after V lost 4 bases and J lost 4 bases. The germline V gene encodes CDR1 SGDLS and CDR2 YYNGEE. The CDR3 DNA is TGTGCCAGCAGCCCTACGGGTAGCGGGAGGGCCGAGTCAGAGACCCAGTACTTC. This sequence encodes CASSPTGSGRAESETQYF.

V gene TRBV23-1 combines with J gene TRBJ1-2; 9 nucleotides align to TRBD1. TRBV23-1 is designated an ORF whose function remains uncertain. J gave up 2 bases and V 5 bases, and 9 bases lay outside the gene matches. The CDR3 loop spans 16 amino acids. The CDR3 DNA is TGCGCCAGCAGTTATTTTCCGGGACAGGGAAACTATGGCTACACCTTC. Protein: CASSYFPGQGNYGYTF.

The table lists this clone with a few counts. V and J are TRBV30 and TRBJ2-1, with D tentatively TRBD2 (5 bases). This CDR3 is 15 amino acids long. The germline CDR1 and CDR2 sequences are GTSNPN and SVGIG (reference sequence). Trimming removed 3 bases from V and 2 bases from J, with 14 bases in between. CDR3 coding DNA: TGTGCCTGGAGCGTGGACTCCTCAACCTACAATGAGCAGTTCTTC. This encodes CAWSVDSSTYNEQFF.

The chain is built from TRBV6-5 and TRBJ2-3; maybe TRBD2 (6 bases). The CDR3 contains 14 residues. Germline V gene data show CDR1 as MNHEY and CDR2 as SVGAGI. V gave up 7 bases and J gave up 1 base, with 12 bases separating them. CDR3: CASIPPGGTDTQYF. The CDR3 nucleotides read TGTGCCAGCATCCCACCGGGAGGCACAGATACGCAGTATTTT.

This clone was counted between two and nine times. The chain joins TRBV15 to TRBJ2-3; D is perhaps TRBD2 (6 bases). There are 16 residues in the CDR3. Germline CDR1 and CDR2: LNHNV and YYDKDF (reference sequence). The V end lost 3 bases, the J end lost 5 bases, and 18 bases lay between the germline ends. The CDR3 bases are TGTGCCACCAGCAGTTCCAGGACCCCGGGAGTAGATACGCAGTATTTT. Protein: CATSSSRTPGVDTQYF.

Remarks on this clone: The sample has other DNA sequences that encode this CDR3 too. The rearrangement links TRBV7-2 to TRBJ2-2; D not certain. The V and J ends lost 2 bases and 1 base respectively, with 5 bases between them. This CDR3 has 14 residues. The germline gives CDR1 SGHTA, CDR2 FQGNSA. The CDR3 sequence: CASSLNWNTGELFF. The CDR3 bases are TGTGCCAGCAGCTTAAATTGGAACACCGGGGAGCTGTTTTTT.

This clone was seen a few times. The J gene is TRBJ2-5, the V gene TRBV9; no clear D. The germline CDR1 and CDR2 sequences are SGDLS and YYNGEE. Trimming cost V 4 bases and J 5 bases, with 18 bases left between them. CDR3 length equals 15 residues. CDR3 loop: CASSIRTASSETQYF. DNA of the CDR3: TGTGCCAGCAGCATACGGACGGCTAGTTCGGAGACCCAGTACTTC.

In its sample, this clone was seen a few times. This rearrangement joins TRBV7-9 to TRBJ2-5; 13 bases are shared with TRBD2. The CDR3 has 16 amino acids. V trimming: 5 bases; J trimming: 1 base; junction bases outside the gene matches: 4. Germline V gives CDR1 SEHNR, CDR2 FQNEAQ (reference sequence). In DNA, the CDR3 is TGTGCCAGCAGCGCCACTAGCGGGAGGGCCCAAGAGACCCAGTACTTC. This encodes CASSATSGRAQETQYF.

As DNA, the CDR3 is TGTGCCAAAGGGACAACAAGCTATGGCTACACCTTC. It encodes CAKGTTSYGYTF. This chain connects TRBV2 to TRBJ1-2; a weak D match, TRBD1 (6 bases). Germline V gene data show CDR1 as SNHLY and CDR2 as FYNNEI. Deletions cut 10 bases from V and 4 bases from J, with 13 bases between. The CDR3 covers 12 residues.

The sample holds one count of this clone. The chain has TRBV2 and TRBJ2-3; TRBD2 matches 7 bases. With V trimmed by 10 bases and J by 3 bases, 7 bases remained unmatched. The CDR3 has 13 residues. Germline V lookup: CDR1 SNHLY, CDR2 FYNNEI. CDR3 nucleotide sequence: TGTGCCAACCGGGGAGGGAGGACAGATACGCAGTATTTT. This translates into CANRGGRTDTQYF.

This clone has just a few counts. The chain uses TRBV7-9 and TRBJ2-7; D is possibly TRBD1 or TRBD2 (5 bases each). V dropped 8 bases and J dropped 4 bases, with 21 bases sitting between them. The germline CDR1 and CDR2 sequences are SEHNR and FQNEAQ (reference sequence). The CDR3 has 15 residues. In DNA, the CDR3 is TGTGCCAGCGAGGCTCAAGGGACGCGTCTATACGAGCAGTACGTC. Protein sequence: CASEAQGTRLYEQYV.

The gene calls are TRBV7-8 and TRBJ2-5; TRBD2 might be the D (5 bases). CDR3 size: 13 residues. Deletions cut 5 bases from V and 3 bases from J, with 10 bases between. The V gene's germline CDR1 is SGHVS and CDR2 FQNEAQ. The CDR3: CASSPGLKETQYF. The DNA for the CDR3 is TGTGCCAGCAGCCCAGGACTCAAAGAGACCCAGTACTTC.

The chain recombines TRBV6-5 with TRBJ1-1, with D perhaps TRBD1 (5 bases). V gave up 7 bases and J gave up 1 base, with 10 bases separating them. The CDR3 consists of 13 residues. Germline loops: CDR1 MNHEY, CDR2 SVGAGI. CDR3 residues: CASKRQRNTEAFF. In DNA, the CDR3 is TGTGCCAGCAAGCGACAGCGGAACACTGAAGCTTTCTTT.

The CDR3 nucleotides are TGTGCCAGCAGTGAGACCCGGACAGGACACTTCTTC. Translated: CASSETRTGHFF. J is TRBJ2-1 and V is TRBV2, with 7 bases matching TRBD1. The CDR3 spans 12 residues. Germline trimming cut 3 bases from V and 16 bases from J; bases unmatched to any gene: 9. Germline assignment: CDR1 SNHLY and CDR2 FYNNEI.

V and J are TRBV7-9 and TRBJ2-7; D unresolved. Trimming left V 5 bases short and J 9 bases short, with 17 bases between. This CDR3 spans 13 amino acids. CDR1 and CDR2 (germline): SEHNR, FQNEAQ (reference sequence). For the CDR3, the DNA is TGTGCCAGCAGCCCTCAGTCGACGGCCCGGCAGTACTTC. Protein product: CASSPQSTARQYF. The variable domain in full, with the rest retrieved from reference TRBV7-9 and TRBJ2-7, is DTGVSQNPRHKITKRGQNVTFRCDPISEHNRLYWYRQTLGQGPEFLTYFQNEAQLEKSRLLSDRFSAERPKGSFSTLEIQRTEQGDSAMYLCASSPQSTARQYFGPGTRLTVT.

In its sample, this clone was seen a few times. The chain links TRBV7-2 to TRBJ2-1, with TRBD2 identical over 8 bases. CDR3 size: 16 residues. Unmatched junction bases numbered 4, after V lost 1 base and J lost 2 bases. Germline assignment: CDR1 SGHTA and CDR2 FQGNSA. DNA of the CDR3: TGTGCCAGCAGCTTAGTCGGGGGGGCCACCTACAATGAGCAGTTCTTC. Its protein product is CASSLVGGATYNEQFF.

The chain links TRBV25-1 to TRBJ1-1; possible D gene TRBD1, 6 bases. Trimming left V 8 bases short and J 3 bases short, with 10 bases between. Per the germline V gene, CDR1 is MGHDK and CDR2 is SYGVNS. The CDR3 covers 12 residues. CDR3: CASLGHHTEAFF. CDR3 DNA: TGTGCCAGCCTGGGACACCACACTGAAGCTTTCTTT. The full variable domain, completed using reference TRBV25-1 and TRBJ1-1, is EADIYQTPRYLVIGTGKKITLECSQTMGHDKMYWYQQDPGMELHLIHYSYGVNSTEKGDLSSESTVSRIRTEHFPLTLESARPSHTSQYLCASLGHHTEAFFGQGTRLTVV.

The chain couples TRBV29-1 to TRBJ2-3, with D possibly TRBD1 on 5 matching bases. CDR1 SQVTM and CDR2 ANQGSEA come from the germline V gene. V lost 4 bases to trimming and J lost 1 base, with 12 bases between them. This CDR3 comprises 14 residues. The CDR3 sequence: CSVAVGDGTDTQYF. DNA of the CDR3: TGCAGCGTTGCCGTAGGGGATGGCACAGATACGCAGTATTTT.

This clone was observed a handful of times. V gene TRBV7-9 combines with J gene TRBJ1-2, with TRBD1 identical over 11 bases. Germline assignment: CDR1 SEHNR and CDR2 FQNEAQ (reference sequence). The CDR3 is 14 amino acids. Losses at the gene ends were 3 bases for V and 8 bases for J; bases not matched to a gene: 5. This chain's CDR3 is CASSLDRGQEGYTF. For the CDR3, the DNA is TGTGCCAGCAGCTTGGACAGGGGGCAGGAAGGCTACACCTTC. The full variable domain, completed using reference TRBV7-9 and TRBJ1-2, is DTGVSQNPRHKITKRGQNVTFRCDPISEHNRLYWYRQTLGQGPEFLTYFQNEAQLEKSRLLSDRFSAERPKGSFSTLEIQRTEQGDSAMYLCASSLDRGQEGYTFGSGTRLTVV.

The table lists this clone with many counts. This chain joins TRBV13 and TRBJ1-6, with TRBD1 identical over 7 bases. V was pared by 5 bases and J by 8 bases, with 9 bases of the junction left unmatched. Germline loops: CDR1 PRHDT, CDR2 FYEKMQ (reference sequence). This CDR3 spans 15 amino acids. CDR3 sequence reads: CASSIQGLGDSPLHF. In DNA form, the CDR3 reads TGTGCCAGCAGCATACAGGGGCTCGGGGATTCACCCCTCCACTTT.

In its sample, this clone was seen a few times. The J gene is TRBJ2-7, the V gene TRBV19; possible D gene TRBD1, 6 bases. V was pared by 5 bases and J by 0 bases, with 14 bases between. CDR1 and CDR2 (germline): LNHDA, SQIVND (reference sequence). CDR3 length: 15 residues. The CDR3, as DNA: TGTGCCAGTAGTCCGATGACAGGCTTCTCCTACGAGCAGTACTTC. The encoded protein is CASSPMTGFSYEQYF.

This clone was recorded a few times. This CDR3 is CASSLAGPEAFF. As DNA, the CDR3 is TGTGCCAGCAGCTTAGCAGGTCCTGAAGCTTTCTTT. This chain connects TRBV7-8 to TRBJ1-1; D is uncertain. Germline assignment: CDR1 SGHVS and CDR2 FQNEAQ. The CDR3 extends over 12 amino acids. V shed 0 bases and J shed 6 bases, with 5 bases lying between them.

The chain is built from TRBV11-2 and TRBJ2-1; D is ambiguous. The germline V gene encodes CDR1 SGHAT and CDR2 FQNNGV. V gave up 1 base and J gave up 7 bases, with 14 bases separating them. CDR3 length equals 15 residues. CDR3 loop: CASSLGLGRGNEQFF. CDR3 nucleotides: TGTGCCAGCAGCTTAGGGCTAGGAAGAGGAAATGAGCAGTTCTTC. The variable domain in full, completed from reference TRBV11-2 and TRBJ2-1, reads EAGVAQSPRYKIIEKRQSVAFWCNPISGHATLYWYQQILGQGPKLLIQFQNNGVVDDSQLPKDRFSAERLKGVDSTLKIQPAKLEDSAVYLCASSLGLGRGNEQFFGPGTRLTVL.

The rearrangement links TRBV7-9 to TRBJ2-5; 10 nucleotides line up with TRBD2. Trimming removed 1 base from V and 3 bases from J; junction bases left unmatched: 5. Germline lookup yields CDR1 SEHNR and CDR2 FQNEAQ (reference sequence). There are 16 residues in the CDR3. The CDR3 loop is CASSLDLAGEKETQYF. CDR3 nucleotides: TGTGCCAGCAGCTTAGATCTAGCGGGAGAGAAAGAGACCCAGTACTTC.

The chain employs TRBV19 and TRBJ1-5; unclear D gene. This CDR3 region has 13 residues. V lost 6 bases, J lost 6 bases, and 12 bases lay in between. The germline CDR1 and CDR2 sequences are LNHDA and SQIVND (reference sequence). The DNA of the CDR3 is TGTGCCAGTAGCGAACTGGGAGGTCAGCCCCAGCATTTT. Protein: CASSELGGQPQHF.

The chain uses TRBV25-1 and TRBJ1-2, with 8 bases aligning to TRBD1. After removal of 1 base from V and 4 bases from J, the junction contained 8 bases not matched to a gene. The germline V gene has CDR1 MGHDK and CDR2 SYGVNS. The CDR3 is 16 amino acids. For the CDR3, the DNA is TGTGCCAGCAGTGAATCCGGACAGGGCTTTATCTATGGCTACACCTTC. Its protein is CASSESGQGFIYGYTF.

The rearrangement uses TRBV7-3 and TRBJ2-3; the D gene is possibly TRBD1 (6 bases). The V gene lost 4 bases and the J gene lost 4 bases, with 9 bases spanning the gap. The CDR3 is 13 residues long. Germline-derived CDR1 and CDR2 are SGHTA and FQGTGA. The CDR3, as DNA: TGTGCCAGCAGCTCAGCAGGGGCAGATACGCAGTATTTT. Amino acid sequence: CASSSAGADTQYF.

This clone was seen only a few times. The V call is TRBV15, the J call TRBJ1-1; no firm D call. Germline CDR1 reads LNHNV; CDR2 reads YYDKDF (reference sequence). Trimming cost V 4 bases and J 1 base, with 7 bases left between them. The CDR3 is 13 residues long. The CDR3 DNA reads as TGTGCCACCAGCACTAAGAAGAACACTGAAGCTTTCTTT. Protein: CATSTKKNTEAFF.

This clone was picked up a small number of times. V usage is TRBV7-9 and J usage is TRBJ2-7, with D unresolved. Germline V lookup: CDR1 SEHNR, CDR2 FQNEAQ (reference sequence). V dropped 5 bases and J dropped 6 bases, with 14 bases sitting between them. The CDR3 is made up of 13 amino acids. This chain's CDR3 is CASSLSWNLEQYV. As DNA, the CDR3 is TGTGCCAGCAGCCTCAGCTGGAACCTCGAGCAGTACGTC.